This TCR beta chain was found in a study of a mutant IDH1 vaccine in newly diagnosed glioma. Whole-study findings and limits: Vaccination elicited immune responses in 90% to 95% of patients.

Time point reported: baseline, week 1 (first vaccination visit). Treatment meaning: pre-vaccination baseline after standard-of-care therapy. The donors had new WHO grade 3 or 4 astrocytomas; these were IDH1-mutant and ATRX-lost. As concerns this clone: Its antigen is not identified.

Assay used: immunoSEQ multiplex PCR; TCRdb lists only in-frame clones, some missing. This table has tens of thousands of clones, roughly 80% appearing once. V gave up 2 bases and J gave up 4 bases; unmatched junction bases: 8. This CDR3 is 19 amino acids long. Germline V CDR1 and CDR2: SGHTA, FQGNSA. This chain links TRBV7-2 with TRBJ2-6; TRBD2 agrees at 13 bases. This receptor was taken from a man younger than 35 with glioma. This sample comprised PBMCs, obtained from a glioma patient treated with radiotherapy, temozolomide or both. The CDR3 loop reads CASSLRRTSGSPGANVLTF. In DNA form, the CDR3 reads TGTGCCAGCAGCTTAAGAAGGACTAGCGGGAGCCCAGGGGCCAACGTCCTGACTTTC.